The 4 T cell receptor beta chains below were found in one sample sequenced in a study of T cells in Graves' hyperthyroidism and ophthalmopathy. Authors of the study amplified TCR beta CDR3 regions from RNA transcripts. First-round RT-PCR targeting the TCR CDR3 was performed with the HTBI primer set. TCRdb re-called the multiplex PCR reads with MiXCR, one entry per CDR3 protein. The sample carries hundreds of thousands of distinct CDR3 sequences, about a sixth recorded once. Sequencing used blood. The source is a woman under 30 with Graves' hyperthyroidism that later progressed to Graves' ophthalmopathy.

This rearrangement joins TRBV6-5 to TRBJ2-1; possible D gene TRBD2, 5 bases. The CDR3 runs 15 residues. V shed 3 bases and J shed 6 bases, with 15 bases lying between them. Germline V gives CDR1 MNHEY, CDR2 SVGAGI. CDR3 region: CASSYFGVGGNEQFF. The CDR3 DNA is TGTGCCAGCAGTTATTTCGGGGTTGGTGGCAATGAGCAGTTCTTC.

In its sample, this clonotype was seen many times. The chain is built from TRBV28 and TRBJ1-4; D is uncertain. Deletions cut 8 bases from V and 0 bases from J, with 13 bases between. Per the germline V gene, CDR1 is MDHEN and CDR2 is SYDVKM. The CDR3 covers 15 residues. CDR3 DNA sequence: TGTGCCAGCGAAGGACCGGAGGCAACTAATGAAAAACTGTTTTTT. Amino acid sequence: CASEGPEATNEKLFF.

The V call is TRBV4-1, the J call TRBJ2-3, with D perhaps matching TRBD1 or TRBD2 (6 bases each). The CDR3 is made up of 17 amino acids. V lost 4 bases and J lost 6, with 23 bases in between. Per germline, CDR1 MGHRA and CDR2 YSYEKL. The CDR3 loop is CASSPNRGTPGDDTQYF. DNA of the CDR3: TGCGCCAGCAGCCCGAATCGAGGGACTCCAGGGGATGATACGCAGTATTTT.

This clonotype occurred many times. The genes are TRBV27 and TRBJ2-1, with TRBD1 matching 7 bases. V lost 2 bases, J lost 0 bases, and 4 bases stayed unmatched. CDR1 and CDR2 (germline): MNHEY, SMNVEV (reference sequence). The CDR3 sequence is 16 residues long. Here the CDR3 reads CASSLKGAPSYNEQFF. CDR3 nucleotides: TGTGCCAGCAGTTTAAAGGGGGCCCCCTCCTACAATGAGCAGTTCTTC.